The 13 T cell receptor beta chains in this list originate from one sample, sequenced in a study of blood T cell repertoires in COVID-19. Repertoires were generated with immunoSEQ multiplex PCR, while TCRdb's copy carries only in-frame clones and drops some. The sample gives approximately 89,000 clones, about 74% of which show up once; roughly 50% is in the top ten. The specimen was peripheral blood. These receptors were taken from a human donor in a cohort sampled during active COVID-19.

V gene TRBV2 combines with J gene TRBJ2-3; 8 bases align to TRBD2. The V gene end was trimmed by 4 bases and the J gene end by 0 bases; junction bases not matched to a gene: 12. CDR3 length: 18 residues. Germline V CDR1 and CDR2: SNHLY, FYNNEI. This CDR3 is CASSVQREWAPSTDTQYF. CDR3 DNA sequence: TGTGCCAGCAGTGTCCAGCGGGAGTGGGCCCCTAGCACAGATACGCAGTATTTT.

The genes are TRBV3-1 (or the pseudogene TRBV3-2) and TRBJ2-7; D not resolved. The CDR3 has 14 amino acids. V was pared by 0 bases and J by 7 bases, with 13 bases between. Per germline, CDR1 LGHDT and CDR2 YNNKEL (reference sequence). The CDR3 DNA sequence: TGTGCCAGCAGCCAAGAAGGTTCCCTCGGGGAGCAGTACTTC. Translated: CASSQEGSLGEQYF.

The chain uses TRBV27 and TRBJ1-4; D not certain. Trimming took 4 bases from V and 8 from J, leaving 11 bases between them. CDR3 length: 13 residues. Germline V CDR1 and CDR2: MNHEY, SMNVEV (reference sequence). The DNA of the CDR3 is TGTGCCAGCAGTTCGGCACGGGGAGAAAAACTGTTTTTT. Translated, it gives CASSSARGEKLFF.

The CDR3 coding sequence is TGCGCCAGCAGCCAACGTCGGGGAACAGGGCTGGGGAACACTGAAGCTTTCTTT. Protein product: CASSQRRGTGLGNTEAFF. J is TRBJ1-1 and V is TRBV4-1, with D maybe TRBD1 (6 bases). CDR3 length: 18 residues. Germline V gives CDR1 MGHRA, CDR2 YSYEKL. Trimming took off 2 bases at V and 1 base at J, with 20 bases between the two ends.

In this sample, this clone turned up once. The V call is TRBV25-1, the J call TRBJ2-2; unclear D gene. Germline lookup yields CDR1 MGHDK and CDR2 SYGVNS. V was trimmed by 2 bases and J by 10 bases, leaving 17 bases between them. This CDR3 spans 15 amino acids. The CDR3 here is CASSERIADSEELFF. The CDR3, as DNA: TGTGCCAGCAGTGAACGGATTGCGGATTCCGAGGAGCTGTTTTTT.

This clone has only a few counts. The gene calls are TRBV29-1 and TRBJ1-1; D remains ambiguous. With 5 bases removed from V and 1 base from J, the gap between germline ends came to 14 bases. Germline assignment: CDR1 SQVTM and CDR2 ANQGSEA. The CDR3 runs to 14 residues. As DNA, the CDR3 is TGCAGCGTTCTTGAGGGCGTAGCGAACACTGAAGCTTTCTTT. It specifies CSVLEGVANTEAFF.

The V and J genes are TRBV5-4 and TRBJ2-7; TRBD1 matches at 9 bases. The CDR3 runs to 15 residues. Unmatched junction bases numbered 3, after V lost 0 bases and J lost 2 bases. Germline CDR1 and CDR2: SGHNT and YYREEE (reference sequence). CDR3 DNA: TGTGCCAGCAGCTTGGCGGGACAGGGAGCCTACGAGCAGTACTTC. Residues: CASSLAGQGAYEQYF.

The V gene is TRBV9, the J gene TRBJ2-4; D remains unclear. From germline, CDR1 is SGDLS and CDR2 YYNGEE. The V end was cut by 1 base, the J end by 2 bases, with 7 bases between. The CDR3 is made up of 14 amino acids. The CDR3, as DNA: TGTGCCAGCAGCGTATCCGGTTCCAAAAACATTCAGTACTTC. This translates into CASSVSGSKNIQYF.

The CDR3 nucleotides are TGTGCCAGCAGCCCACGTACAGGGTTAAACTATGGCTACACCTTC. Translating gives CASSPRTGLNYGYTF. The V call is TRBV3-1 (or the pseudogene TRBV3-2), the J call TRBJ1-2, with D possibly TRBD1 on 6 matching bases. Trimming left V 4 bases short and J 2 bases short, with 14 bases between. The CDR3 has 15 residues. Looked up from germline, CDR1 is LGHDT and CDR2 is YNNKEL (reference sequence).

The chain couples TRBV27 to TRBJ2-4; 8 nucleotides agree with TRBD1. Germline CDR1 is MNHEY and CDR2 is SMNVEV (reference sequence). J lost 8 bases, V lost 3 bases, and 3 bases had no gene match. The CDR3 has 13 amino acids. The CDR3 sequence: CASSLGQVDIQYF. CDR3 nucleotides: TGTGCCAGCAGTTTGGGACAGGTCGACATTCAGTACTTC.

This clone was recorded once. The V and J genes are TRBV27 and TRBJ2-7, with 10 bases identical to TRBD1. In germline, CDR1 is MNHEY, CDR2 SMNVEV (reference sequence). V trimming: 6 bases; J trimming: 5 bases; junction bases outside the gene matches: 7. The CDR3 runs to 14 residues. The CDR3 DNA follows: TGTGCCAGCAGCCCTGGACAGGGGGGCCACGAGCAGTACTTC. Amino acids: CASSPGQGGHEQYF.

This chain uses TRBV28 with TRBJ1-2, with 12 bases fitting TRBD1. Germline-derived CDR1 and CDR2 are MDHEN and SYDVKM. This CDR3 has 16 residues. Trimming at V came to 5 bases and at J to 8 bases, leaving 12 bases not matched to a gene. The CDR3 protein is CASSTAGTGGGLGYTF. The CDR3 DNA is TGTGCCAGCAGTACGGCCGGGACAGGGGGCGGGTTAGGCTACACCTTC.

The rearrangement joins TRBV13 to TRBJ2-2, with TRBD2 identical over 8 bases. The CDR3 extends over 17 amino acids. V lost 5 bases, J lost 7 bases, and 15 bases stayed unmatched. Per germline, CDR1 PRHDT and CDR2 FYEKMQ (reference sequence). CDR3 residues: CASSALRERERGGELFF. The CDR3 DNA follows: TGTGCCAGCAGCGCGTTAAGAGAGCGGGAGAGGGGCGGGGAGCTGTTTTTT.